Listed below are T cell receptor beta chains from one sample, sequenced in a study of Ad26.COV2.S vaccination and SARS-CoV-2 variants. Sequencing used immunoSEQ multiplex PCR; TCRdb keeps in-frame clones, though not all of them. The table has about 350,000 clones, about 85% seen once. The sample in question was peripheral blood, obtained in a trial of Ad26.COV2.S vaccine versus placebo. These receptors came from a person aged 18-65 years who received the Ad26.COV2.S COVID-19 vaccine or a placebo. Both conserved end residues are part of each CDR3. D genes are given only for firm matches. Size tells how often a clone was seen (once, few, many) or the class of an expanded clone, and some rows leave it out.

V	length	size	J	D	DNA	CDR3
TRBV20-1	14	once	TRBJ2-7	.	TGCAGTGCTGGTGACCCAGGGGCGAGCGACGAGCAGTACTTC	CSAGDPGASDEQYF
TRBV24-1	17	.	TRBJ2-1	TRBD2	TGTGCCACCAGTGCTCATCTAGCGGGAGGGCCCTCAGATGAGCAGTTCTTC	CATSAHLAGGPSDEQFF
TRBV5-1	13	.	TRBJ2-1	.	TGCGCCAGCAGCTTGCTACTGTACAATGAGCAGTTCTTC	CASSLLLYNEQFF
TRBV27	17	.	TRBJ1-6	.	TGTGCCAGCAGTTTATTTTTAGGGCCAGGGGCAAATTCACCCCTCCACTTT	CASSLFLGPGANSPLHF
TRBV5-6	13	.	TRBJ2-7	.	TGTGCCAGCAGCCGACAGATCCGTCGAGAGCAGTACTTC	CASSRQIRREQYF
TRBV28	15	.	TRBJ2-7	.	TGTGCCAGCAGTTTAAGGGGTTTTAGGGCAAGGGAGCAGTACTTC	CASSLRGFRAREQYF
TRBV29-1	13	once	TRBJ2-7	TRBD1	TGCAGCGCATACAAGGACAGGGGCTACGAGCAGTACTTC	CSAYKDRGYEQYF
TRBV27	17	.	TRBJ2-3	TRBD2	TGTGCCAGCAGTCTTGGGACTAGCGGGAGTACCGCAGATACGCAGTATTTT	CASSLGTSGSTADTQYF
TRBV10-3	15	.	TRBJ1-5	TRBD1	TGTGCCATCAGTGAAGGGGACAGGGGGAATCAGCCCCAGCATTTT	CAISEGDRGNQPQHF
TRBV10-1	16	few	TRBJ2-3	TRBD2	TGCGCCACCTACGAGGCTAGCGGGGGGGCGATACTCACGCAGTATTTT	CATYEASGGAILTQYF
TRBV9	15	.	TRBJ2-1	TRBD2	TGTGCCAGCAGCGACACTAGCGGGACCCTTAATGAGCAGTTCTTC	CASSDTSGTLNEQFF
TRBV3-1/TRBV3-2	17	.	TRBJ2-1	TRBD2	TGTGCCAGCAGCCTCGGCGGACTAGCGGGAGCCTACAATGAGCAGTTCTTC	CASSLGGLAGAYNEQFF
TRBV3-1/TRBV3-2	14	.	TRBJ1-6	.	TGTGCCAGCAGTGACCTCGCAAATAATTCACCCCTCCACTTT	CASSDLANNSPLHF
TRBV2	17	.	TRBJ1-1	.	TGTGCCAGCAGTGACATCGTTGGTTGGGATCAGAACACTGAAGCTTTCTTT	CASSDIVGWDQNTEAFF
TRBV30	10	.	TRBJ2-1	.	TGTGCCTGGAGTAAAAATGAGCAGTTCTTC	CAWSKNEQFF
TRBV4-3	17	.	TRBJ2-6	.	TGCGCCAGCAGCCAAGGGGACGGACGCTCTGGGGCCAACGTCCTGACTTTC	CASSQGDGRSGANVLTF
TRBV27	13	.	TRBJ1-1	.	TGTGCCAGCAGTTTAGACAAGAACACTGAAGCTTTCTTT	CASSLDKNTEAFF
TRBV5-4	14	.	TRBJ1-2	.	TGTGCCAGCAGCCGGGACGCATCTAACTATGGCTACACCTTC	CASSRDASNYGYTF
TRBV11-2	17	once	TRBJ2-7	TRBD2	TGTGCCAGCAGCTTTAGTACTAGCGGGGGACGCTCCTACGAGCAGTACTTC	CASSFSTSGGRSYEQYF
TRBV7-9	13	.	TRBJ2-7	.	TGTGCCAGCAGCTTGGACATGGCCCCCGAGCAGTACTTC	CASSLDMAPEQYF
TRBV11-2	14	.	TRBJ2-7	.	TGTGCCAGCAGCTTCCGGACGGGGTCCTACGAGCAGTACTTC	CASSFRTGSYEQYF
TRBV3-1/TRBV3-2	16	.	TRBJ1-5	.	TGTGCCAGCAGCCTACCACTGGTACAGTCCTATCAGCCCCAGCATTTT	CASSLPLVQSYQPQHF
TRBV6-5	15	.	TRBJ2-1	.	TGTGCCAGCAGTCGCCGCGGGGTCTCCTACAATGAGCAGTTCTTC	CASSRRGVSYNEQFF
TRBV9	15	.	TRBJ2-7	TRBD1	TGTGCCAGCAGCGCCGGGACAGGGGGGACCTACGAGCAGTACTTC	CASSAGTGGTYEQYF
TRBV9	15	.	TRBJ2-7	.	TGTGCCAGCAGCGTAGAAGGGGGAAGTTCCTACGAGCAGTACTTC	CASSVEGGSSYEQYF